Here is one TCR beta chain with its context. J was trimmed by 2 bases and V by 4 bases; bases with no gene match: 3. The CDR3 contains 14 residues. Looked up from germline, CDR1 is SGHRS and CDR2 is YFSETQ. How the authors handled the data: From reference gene primer amplification, estimates of nucleated cell counts were derived. Sequencing was performed with immunoSEQ multiplex PCR; in TCRdb, only in-frame clones are kept and a portion is missing. D and trimming come from the DNA, and the V and J calls and clone size come from that table. This table has 100,000 or so clones, just over 90% appearing once. The sample originates from a study of blood T cell repertoires in COVID-19. Study-wide context: Samples taken during acute and convalescent COVID-19 were collected in the United States, Italy and Spain. Sample material is recorded as cDNA or gDNA derived from T cells, B-cell-depleted T cells, or PBMCs.

The rearrangement uses TRBV5-1 and TRBJ2-1; 7 nucleotides line up with TRBD1. The clonotype comes from a middle-aged man with active COVID-19. Material: peripheral blood. Written as DNA, the CDR3 is TGCGCCAGCAGCCAAGACAGGGCCTACAATGAGCAGTTCTTC. This translates into CASSQDRAYNEQFF.